Listed here are 25 T cell receptor beta chains from one sample, sequenced in a study of cytomegalovirus exposure and HLA in healthy donors. 60 Vbeta and 13 Jbeta primers were used in PCR. Data came from immunoSEQ multiplex PCR; TCRdb stores just in-frame clones and leaves some out. This table lists more than 95,000 clones. Input material: PBMCs. All receptors come from a middle-aged man in good health and CMV-seronegative.

The chain links TRBV11-2 to TRBJ1-2; 12 bases agree with TRBD1. Germline loops: CDR1 SGHAT, CDR2 FQNNGV. CDR3 length equals 16 residues. With 0 bases clipped from V and 8 bases from J, the junction kept 7 bases outside the gene matches. CDR3 in amino acids: CASSLEEGQGARGYTF. The CDR3, as DNA: TGTGCCAGCAGCTTAGAAGAGGGACAGGGGGCGCGGGGCTACACCTTC.

This chain connects TRBV7-8 to TRBJ1-4; TRBD1 might be the D (5 bases). The V end lost 5 bases, the J end lost 8 bases, and 18 bases lay between the germline ends. The length of the CDR3 is 15 residues. Germline CDR1 SGHVS, CDR2 FQNEAQ. For the CDR3, the DNA is TGTGCCAGCAGCCCAAGGGGACTTGCCGACGAAAAACTGTTTTTT. Its translation: CASSPRGLADEKLFF.

The V and J genes are TRBV7-9 and TRBJ1-5; D is undetermined. CDR1 is SEHNR, CDR2 FQNEAQ, per germline (reference sequence). The CDR3 covers 13 residues. The V gene lost 5 bases and the J gene lost 4 bases, with 9 bases spanning the gap. CDR3 sequence: CASSPRDNQPQHF. The CDR3 DNA reads TGTGCCAGCAGCCCCCGGGATAATCAGCCCCAGCATTTT.

This clone is medium-sized by frequency. The V gene is TRBV27, the J gene TRBJ2-1; possibly TRBD2 for D (6 bases). In germline, CDR1 is MNHEY, CDR2 SMNVEV (reference sequence). The CDR3 has 16 amino acids. V lost 3 bases, J lost 0 bases, and 12 bases lay in between. DNA for the CDR3: TGTGCCAGCAGTTTGGTAGCGGATAGCTCCTACAATGAGCAGTTCTTC. Translated: CASSLVADSSYNEQFF.

A note on this clone: Distinct nucleotide sequences in the sample also encode this CDR3. The chain carries TRBV11-2 and TRBJ1-1; maybe TRBD1 (5 bases). Germline CDR1 and CDR2: SGHAT and FQNNGV. This CDR3 is 15 amino acids long. Trimming left V 2 bases short and J 11 bases short, with 21 bases between. CDR3 loop: CASSLSTGRSNSAFF. The DNA of the CDR3 is TGTGCCAGCAGCTTATCAACAGGACGTTCAAATTCTGCTTTCTTT.

The chain couples TRBV11-3 to TRBJ2-2; 8 nucleotides line up with TRBD1. The CDR3 has 18 amino acids. Germline loops: CDR1 SGHNT, CDR2 YENEEA. J was trimmed by 0 bases and V by 5 bases; bases with no gene match: 11. CDR3 in DNA: TGTGCCAGCAGCCCTCCCCCGGGACAGGACGCGAACACCGGGGAGCTGTTTTTT. Its translation is CASSPPPGQDANTGELFF. The whole variable domain, filled in from reference TRBV11-3 and TRBJ2-2, reads EAGVVQSPRYKIIEKKQPVAFWCNPISGHNTLYWYLQNLGQGPELLIRYENEEAVDDSQLPKDRFSAERLKGVDSTLKIQPAELGDSAVYLCASSPPPGQDANTGELFFGEGSRLTVL.

The V gene is TRBV5-1, the J gene TRBJ2-3, with a possible D match to TRBD2 (5 bases). The CDR3 length is 14 residues. The germline CDR1 and CDR2 sequences are SGHRS and YFSETQ. Between the trimmed V and J ends, which lost 0 bases and 4 bases, there was a span of 9 bases. CDR3 protein: CASSLGGRADTQYF. The CDR3 DNA reads as TGCGCCAGCAGCTTGGGAGGGAGAGCAGATACGCAGTATTTT.

This rearrangement joins TRBV4-3 to TRBJ2-1; 7 bases match TRBD2. J gave up 3 bases and V 0 bases, and 5 bases lay outside the gene matches. The CDR3 runs to 16 residues. Germline-derived CDR1 and CDR2 are LGHNA and YSLEER. The CDR3 DNA reads TGCGCCAGCAGCCAAGATCTCCTAGCGGACTACAATGAGCAGTTCTTC. Translated, it gives CASSQDLLADYNEQFF.

The rearrangement links TRBV19 to TRBJ2-5, with D possibly being TRBD1 (5 bases). Germline loops: CDR1 LNHDA, CDR2 SQIVND (reference sequence). V lost 3 bases and J 5 bases, leaving 10 bases between the germline ends. This CDR3 spans 13 amino acids. The chain's CDR3 is CASSIRGRETQYF. In nucleotides, the CDR3 is TGTGCCAGTAGTATTAGGGGTCGGGAGACCCAGTACTTC.

The chain combines TRBV11-3 with TRBJ2-7; 11 bases are shared with TRBD1. CDR3 length: 16 amino acids. Germline CDR1 is SGHNT and CDR2 is YENEEA. V lost 5 bases, J lost 5 bases, and 11 bases stayed unmatched. The CDR3 here is CASSGFPGQGGHEQYF. The CDR3 DNA reads TGTGCCAGCAGCGGATTCCCGGGACAGGGGGGCCACGAGCAGTACTTC.

The CDR3, as DNA: TGTGCCAGTAGCCGACCAGGGGCCGGAACTGAAGCTTTCTTT. Protein product: CASSRPGAGTEAFF. The J gene is TRBJ1-1, the V gene TRBV19; D may be TRBD1 (6 bases). V was trimmed by 6 bases and J by 5 bases, leaving 16 bases between them. CDR3 length: 14 amino acids. Germline-derived CDR1 and CDR2 are LNHDA and SQIVND (reference sequence).

The chain carries TRBV6-4 and TRBJ1-1; TRBD1 matches 9 bases. Germline V gene sequence: CDR1 MRHNA, CDR2 SNTAGT. The ends lost 6 bases at V and 5 bases at J; junction bases unmatched: 7. This CDR3 has 14 amino acids. CDR3 residues: CASSFGQGSTEAFF. DNA of the CDR3: TGTGCCAGCAGCTTCGGACAGGGGAGTACTGAAGCTTTCTTT.

The chain is built from TRBV28 and TRBJ1-5, with TRBD1 matching over 10 bases. The junction had 4 bases not matched to a gene; V was cut back by 6 bases and J by 2 bases. Germline values: CDR1 MDHEN, CDR2 SYDVKM. The CDR3 has 15 residues. The chain's CDR3 is CASSQTGGGNQPQHF. CDR3 bases: TGTGCCAGCAGCCAGACAGGGGGCGGCAATCAGCCCCAGCATTTT.

J is TRBJ2-2 and V is TRBV2, with D possibly matching TRBD2 (6 bases). The V gene's germline CDR1 is SNHLY and CDR2 FYNNEI. The CDR3 consists of 15 residues. Trimming removed 11 bases at V and 1 base at J, with 17 bases between. The CDR3 DNA sequence: TGTGCCTCCTCGTGGGGGGTCCAGAACACCGGGGAGCTGTTTTTT. As protein: CASSWGVQNTGELFF.

The chain has TRBV21-1 and TRBJ2-2; TRBD2 was called by the table and not checked on the DNA. TRBV21-1 is a recognized pseudogene. The CDR3 sequence is 19 residues long. The CDR3 protein is CASCLRRTAGDKETGELFF. CDR3 sequence (DNA): TGTGCCAGCTGCTTGCGCAGGACAGCGGGAGATAAGGAAACCGGGGAGCTGTTTTTT.

The chain carries TRBV18 and TRBJ2-1; 10 nucleotides align to TRBD2. This CDR3 spans 19 amino acids. Germline CDR1 KGHSH, CDR2 LQKENI. J lost 4 bases, V lost 5 bases, and 17 bases had no gene match. DNA for the CDR3: TGTGCCAGCTCAACCCCTAGCGGGAGAGGGGGAAAATTTTACAATGAGCAGTTCTTC. Protein product: CASSTPSGRGGKFYNEQFF.

CDR3 sequence (DNA): TGTGCCTGGAGCGTAACAGGGGTGGGAAACACCATATATTTT. Translating gives CAWSVTGVGNTIYF. The rearrangement uses TRBV30 and TRBJ1-3, with TRBD1 identical over 7 bases. The CDR3 contains 14 residues. CDR1 and CDR2 from the germline V gene are GTSNPN and SVGIG (reference sequence). J lost 4 bases, V lost 3 bases, and 6 bases had no gene match.

This chain connects TRBV5-1 to TRBJ1-3; a possible D gene is TRBD1 (5 bases). Trimming pared 0 bases from V and 0 bases from J, leaving 10 bases between. Germline CDR1 and CDR2: SGHRS and YFSETQ. The CDR3 consists of 16 residues. The CDR3 sequence: CASSLGQPSSGNTIYF. In DNA, the CDR3 is TGCGCCAGCAGCTTGGGACAGCCGAGCTCTGGAAACACCATATATTTT.

The chain uses TRBV11-3 and TRBJ2-4; D perhaps matches TRBD2 (6 bases). The CDR3 is 15 residues long. CDR1 is SGHNT, CDR2 YENEEA, per germline. Trimming left V 1 base short and J 5 bases short, with 12 bases between. The CDR3 coding sequence is TGTGCCAGCAGCTTAGGAGGAGGGAAGGAAAACATTCAGTACTTC. It translates to CASSLGGGKENIQYF.

This chain connects TRBV6-1 to TRBJ2-3, with TRBD2 matching 7 bases. The J segment lost 9 bases and the V segment lost 1 base, leaving 4 bases of the junction unmatched. The germline gives CDR1 MNHNS, CDR2 SASEGT. The length of the CDR3 is 13 residues. The CDR3 sequence is CASSEGSGLTQYF. The CDR3 nucleotides are TGTGCCAGCAGTGAAGGGTCGGGACTAACGCAGTATTTT.

The chain links TRBV2 to TRBJ2-7; 7 nucleotides agree with TRBD1. This CDR3 region has 14 residues. The ends lost 8 bases at V and 2 bases at J; junction bases unmatched: 9. CDR1 is SNHLY and CDR2 is FYNNEI in the germline V gene. The CDR3 DNA sequence: TGTGCCAGCCTACTCCGGGACAGCACCTACGAGCAGTACTTC. It translates to CASLLRDSTYEQYF.

The rearrangement joins TRBV5-1 to TRBJ2-7, with TRBD2 matching 8 bases. V shed 1 base and J 3 bases; nucleotides not matched to a gene: 15. This CDR3 has 18 residues. The germline V gene has CDR1 SGHRS and CDR2 YFSETQ. The CDR3 is CASSLYLSGSAGDYEQYF. The CDR3 DNA reads as TGCGCCAGCAGCTTGTACCTAAGCGGGAGTGCAGGGGACTACGAGCAGTACTTC. Combining the CDR3 with reference TRBV5-1 and TRBJ2-7 gives the whole variable domain KAGVTQTPRYLIKTRGQQVTLSCSPISGHRSVSWYQQTPGQGLQFLFEYFSETQRNKGNFPGRFSGRQFSNSRSEMNVSTLELGDSALYLCASSLYLSGSAGDYEQYFGPGTRLTVT.

The V call is TRBV6-5, the J call TRBJ2-7, with 7 bases fitting TRBD2. Germline V CDR1 and CDR2: MNHEY, SVGAGI. This CDR3 is built from 13 residues. J lost 5 bases, V lost 5 bases, and 6 bases had no gene match. The CDR3 DNA reads as TGTGCCAGCAGTCCAGGGAGGGCTAACGAGCAGTACTTC. The encoded protein is CASSPGRANEQYF.

The CDR3 is CARRRDSLSGNTIYF. DNA for the CDR3: TGTGCCAGAAGGCGGGACAGCCTCTCTGGAAACACCATATATTTT. This chain joins TRBV5-3 and TRBJ1-3; 7 bases agree with TRBD1. TRBV5-3 is an open reading frame whose function is uncertain. The ends lost 5 bases at V and 0 bases at J; junction bases unmatched: 5. This CDR3 has 15 amino acids.

V is TRBV9 and J is TRBJ2-3; D remains ambiguous. Trimming took off 3 bases at V and 0 bases at J, with 5 bases between the two ends. The CDR3 extends over 13 amino acids. Germline V gene data show CDR1 as SGDLS and CDR2 as YYNGEE. The CDR3 spells CASSELSTDTQYF. The DNA of the CDR3 is TGTGCCAGCAGCGAACTAAGCACAGATACGCAGTATTTT.